Each of the 7 T cell receptor beta chains below was sequenced from the same sample in a study of blood T cell repertoires in COVID-19 (dated by TCRdb to about 2020). Library construction relied on the immunoSEQ multiplex PCR assay. Here the immuneACCESS table is served through TCRdb, limited to in-frame sequences with V and J called. Missing clones are a known gap in these copies; in checked studies unresolved V genes cover under half, and the rest lacks a known reason. The sample table records some 220,000 clones; roughly 84% of these occur just once. The ten largest account for 9.5% to 10% of the sample. What was sequenced was peripheral blood. These receptors all stem from a man in his fifties with active or convalescent COVID-19.

This chain uses TRBV5-1 with TRBJ1-3; D is uncertain. Deletions cut 3 bases from V and 1 base from J, with 8 bases between. The CDR3 is 14 residues long. The germline V gene has CDR1 SGHRS and CDR2 YFSETQ. The CDR3 DNA follows: TGCGCCAGCAGCTCGGAGGCTTCTGGAAACACCATATATTTT. Translating gives CASSSEASGNTIYF.

The chain employs TRBV28 and TRBJ2-6; TRBD1 agrees at 8 bases. Germline CDR1 is MDHEN and CDR2 is SYDVKM. Losses at the gene ends were 5 bases for V and 0 bases for J; bases not matched to a gene: 3. This CDR3 comprises 16 residues. The CDR3 is CASSLRGLSGANVLTF. CDR3 nucleotides: TGTGCCAGCAGTCTCAGGGGGCTCTCTGGGGCCAACGTCCTGACTTTC. Drawing the rest from reference TRBV28 and TRBJ2-6, the complete variable domain is DVKVTQSSRYLVKRTGEKVFLECVQDMDHENMFWYRQDPGLGLRLIYFSYDVKMKEKGDIPEGYSVSREKKERFSLILESASTNQTSMYLCASSLRGLSGANVLTFGAGSRLTVL.

The chain employs TRBV9 and TRBJ2-7; D perhaps matches TRBD2 (5 bases). Trimming pared 0 bases from V and 7 bases from J, leaving 14 bases between. Germline V gives CDR1 SGDLS, CDR2 YYNGEE. The CDR3 has 14 amino acids. CDR3 sequence reads: CASSVGQSSGEQYF. CDR3 nucleotides: TGTGCCAGCAGCGTAGGGCAGTCTTCGGGGGAGCAGTACTTC.

The table lists this clone with a count of one. The V gene is TRBV11-2, the J gene TRBJ1-6; D gene unclear. Trimming pared 1 base from V and 9 bases from J, leaving 10 bases between. Germline CDR1 is SGHAT and CDR2 is FQNNGV. The CDR3 sequence is 14 residues long. The CDR3 spells CASSLGAAGSPLHF. For the CDR3, the DNA is TGTGCCAGCAGCTTAGGGGCCGCGGGTTCACCCCTCCACTTT. The variable domain in full, completed from reference TRBV11-2 and TRBJ1-6, reads EAGVAQSPRYKIIEKRQSVAFWCNPISGHATLYWYQQILGQGPKLLIQFQNNGVVDDSQLPKDRFSAERLKGVDSTLKIQPAKLEDSAVYLCASSLGAAGSPLHFGNGTRLTVT.

This clone was detected only once. A read error may produce the germline difference seen at one junction end. The chain recombines TRBV7-7 with TRBJ2-5, with 8 bases identical to TRBD1. The CDR3 sequence is 15 residues long. Germline loops: CDR1 SSHAT, CDR2 FNYEAQ (reference sequence). The CDR3 here is CASSPSQGVGETQYF. CDR3 coding DNA: TGTGCTAGCAGCCCCTCACAGGGGGTAGGAGAGACCCAGTACTTC.

V gene TRBV3-1 (or the pseudogene TRBV3-2) combines with J gene TRBJ2-7; TRBD1 matches 7 bases. V was pared by 4 bases and J by 2 bases, with 17 bases of the junction left unmatched. This CDR3 has 18 residues. Germline V CDR1 and CDR2: LGHDT, YNNKEL (reference sequence). The CDR3 DNA is TGTGCCAGCAGCCCCCAGCACTTTAGGGACAGCGAGGCCTACGAGCAGTACTTC. Its protein product is CASSPQHFRDSEAYEQYF.

V and J are TRBV4-3 and TRBJ2-2, with 8 positions matching TRBD2. CDR3 length: 18 residues. Germline lookup yields CDR1 LGHNA and CDR2 YSLEER. V gave up 5 bases and J gave up 6 bases; unmatched junction bases: 17. The CDR3 coding sequence is TGCGCCAGCAGCTCCCGGGCGGGGGGCCTAAAGGGGGCCGGGGAGCTGTTTTTT. Its protein product is CASSSRAGGLKGAGELFF.